This TCR beta chain was obtained from a study of cytomegalovirus exposure and HLA in healthy donors. About the study: Earlier work reported 100 million or so unique TCR beta sequences from some 170 million T cells.

The CDR3 is made up of 15 amino acids. V lost 6 bases to trimming and J lost 5 bases; unmatched junction nucleotides: 8. Germline CDR1 reads MDHEN; CDR2 reads SYDVKM. In the PCR, 60 Vbeta and 13 Jbeta primers were used. In the authors' methods: It was a later analysis that counted tens of millions of unique TCR beta chains, of which about 10 million were shared. Using immunoSEQ multiplex PCR, the repertoire was profiled, and TCRdb retains in-frame clones only, with some absent. V, J and clone size reflect that table, while D and trimming were determined from the DNA. Among fewer than 200,000 clones, about 81% were seen once, and the ten largest hold roughly 2%. Study-wide points: The HLA-A and HLA-B alleles of most subjects were reportedly predicted accurately from TCR beta sequences. High sensitivity and specificity were reportedly achieved when the classifier diagnosed cytomegalovirus status.

Comments on this clone: Its antigen is not known.

The sample consisted of PBMCs. This receptor was obtained from a woman aged 25 to 39 in good health and CMV-seronegative. The chain joins TRBV28 to TRBJ2-3; 10 positions match TRBD1. CDR3 sequence (DNA): TGTGCCAGCAGACCTTTCGACAGGGGGCAAGATACGCAGTATTTT. Protein sequence: CASRPFDRGQDTQYF.